This TCR beta chain was sequenced in a study of cytomegalovirus exposure and HLA in healthy donors (dated by TCRdb to the late 2010s). Background for the entire study: An earlier analysis of a few hundred of the donors reported roughly 300 Gb of sequence data and some 110 million unique TCR beta sequences obtained from some 200 million T cells. An early release covering approximately 600 HLA-typed donors comprised about 320 gigabases of sequencing data and around 86 million unique TCR sequences. Of the roughly 390 genotyped donors, approximately 80% were placed in the genetic ancestry cluster associated with self-reported Caucasian donors. The study aimed to test whether signatures of past pathogen exposure could be identified by cataloging public T cell receptors. The T cell repertoires of roughly 660 subjects were profiled by immunosequencing and related to cytomegalovirus serostatus. A separate validation cohort of roughly 130 different subjects was used in addition to the roughly 670-subject first cohort. To predict cytomegalovirus infection status, the study combined high-throughput TCR immunosequencing, statistical association of individual TCRs with disease status, and machine learning. A later analysis re-examined previously published TCR beta repertoires from hundreds of donors and added high-resolution HLA genotyping to investigate patterns of TCR occurrence. Rather than drawing on any new phenotypic data, the later analysis identified candidate immune exposures from TCR beta sequences and the way those sequences occurred across donors. An earlier analysis of around 580 of the donors used high-throughput TCR beta sequencing to judge whether each TCR beta V gene segment behaved as functional or pseudogenic. Donor age, sex, ethnicity and CMV serostatus were compiled alongside the repertoire data. In a later genetic analysis, genome-wide SNP genotypes for about three fifths of the roughly 670 donors were used, and that subset was treated as a discovery cohort. Every repertoire in the discovery cohort had been generated on one and the same sequencing platform. HLA typing covered class I and class II loci at four-digit resolution. The number of typed donors differed by locus: about 620-640 for A, B, C, DRB1 and DQB1; 522 for DQA1; 600 to 610 for DPA1; and 450 to 480 for DPB1. About five DR-DQ haplotypes were treated as single units for association and clustering because of strong linkage in the cohort. Among roughly 400 genotyped donors of the cohort, an average of approximately 240,000 unique TCR beta nucleotide sequences were sequenced per donor, around a sixth of them non-productive.

Libraries were made using the immunoSEQ multiplex PCR assay. For the multiplex PCR, a mixture combining 60 forward primers for TCR Vbeta segments and 13 reverse primers for TCR Jbeta segments was used. The CDR3 region of rearranged TCR beta genes was amplified from genomic DNA by a multiplex PCR assay. The amplified TCR beta libraries were sequenced on the Illumina HiSeq System as 87-base-pair reads. For the original study's pipeline: A later analysis counted about 82 million unique TCR beta chains across the roughly 700 repertoires, and roughly 9.9 million of these chains were shared by at least two donors. Raw reads were error-corrected and collapsed into unique sequences with a nearest-neighbor algorithm that merged closely related sequences to remove PCR and sequencing errors. To assign V, D and J gene segments, CDR3 sequences were aligned to IMGT reference sequences. For a sequence to be retained, a match of at least six nucleotides was required to both a V gene segment and a J gene segment. A rearrangement was called productive if the CDR3 had no stop codons and remained in frame with V and J, and every other rearrangement was called non-productive. CDR3 was defined according to IMGT convention as the region running from the second conserved V-encoded cysteine to the conserved J-encoded phenylalanine. The earlier analysis of about 590 of the donors excluded sequences that lacked an unambiguous match to a single V gene segment. An earlier analysis of 500 to 600 of the donors classified V segments as functional when productive rearrangements were above 56.7% and as segregating when the standard deviation between donors was above 5%. A statistical classification framework was built to diagnose cytomegalovirus status from the catalog of TCR beta chain sequences. V and J gene assignment, in a later analysis, came from comparing TCR nucleotide sequences with IMGT/GENE-DB human TR gene sequences. In a later analysis, CDR3 sequences and most-parsimonious VDJ recombination scenarios were assigned using the TCRdist pipeline. In a later analysis, every TCR beta chain was defined by the combination of its CDR3 amino acid sequence and its V-gene family, and reads without a unique V-gene family were dropped. In a later analysis, fewer than 650 highly shared, low-generation-probability nucleotide sequences were removed to address suspected cross-contamination and a sequencing artifact. In a later analysis, a clonal expansion index was calculated for each public chain from normalized within-repertoire ranks of inferred template counts. In a later analysis, generation probabilities were computed with a VDJ recombination model fitted to out-of-frame rearrangements, and the resulting probabilities were checked against IGoR. In a later analysis, TCR-TCR, TCR-HLA and TCR-CMV co-occurrence was scored with hypergeometric tests, and a repertoire-size bias correction was applied to TCR pairs. A later analysis estimated false discovery rates by permuting HLA or CMV assignments 20 times. In a later analysis, co-occurring TCRs were grouped with DBSCAN, and TCRdist sequence similarity was added when clustering was performed within HLA-allele-positive subsets. Repertoires with fewer than 30,000 or more than 120,000 public chains were left out of co-occurrence clustering, as were about five repertoires with anomalous nucleotide sharing. TCRdb took over this immuneACCESS table, retaining in-frame rearrangements with V and J assigned. Such tables are incomplete; in checked studies, under half of the missing clones stem from an unresolved V gene, and the remainder is unexplained. V, J and clone size reflect that table, while D and trimming were determined from the DNA. Recorded for this sample are 200,000 to 250,000 clones; about 85% of them occurred a single time. The top ten clonotypes cover approximately 0.24% of the sample.

In the case of this clone: Its antigen is unknown. Base qualities are not recorded, but no much larger clone differs from it by a single base.

The germline ends are 19 bases apart after V is trimmed by 5 bases and J by 10 bases. Measured from the cysteine to the phenylalanine, the CDR3 is 15 residues long. CDR3 DNA only is kept here, 45 bases in frame from base 1. The germline V gene gives CDR1 as SGHRS and CDR2 as YFSETQ. The cohort was made up of several hundred healthy bone marrow donors. At the time of sampling, all cohort members were nominally healthy, though unrecorded immune exposures were likely present. The donor was CMV seronegative and was included in the group of several hundred seronegative cohort members. Each donor provided a peripheral blood sample, and peripheral blood mononuclear cells were used for TCR beta sequencing. The Qiagen DNeasy Blood Extraction Kit was used to extract genomic DNA from the blood cell samples. General study outcomes and caveats: In a later analysis, most CMV-associated TCR beta chains were found to appear HLA-restricted, with HLA associations seemingly driven largely by CMV exposure. Several of the top co-occurrence clusters appeared to be linked to parvovirus B19, influenza, CMV and Epstein-Barr virus, according to a later analysis. The 87-base-pair reads could not distinguish some IMGT-functional V segments, including TRBV6-2 and TRBV6-3, so those segments were excluded. In vitro tests confirmed that three of the cytomegalovirus-associated TCR beta chains recognize cytomegalovirus antigens. According to a later analysis, TCR association rates differed among HLA loci, with DRB1 alleles showing the most associated TCRs and HLA-C alleles showing the fewest. The authors suggested that the approach could potentially be generalized to other disease states and immunological phenotypes. Presence/absence analyses assumed roughly uniform sequencing depth across donors, an assumption that may not hold. A further reported finding was that TCR beta sequences accurately predicted the HLA-A and HLA-B alleles for most subjects in the first cohort. Most TCR sequences were observed very rarely across donors, whereas some public TCRs were present in many individuals. Because HLA typing was missing for some donors at each locus, association tests included only the typed subset. An earlier analysis of approximately 540 of the donors showed that most TCR beta V segments appeared in productive rearrangements either about 87% or about 30% of the time, which broadly matched IMGT annotations. Roughly 17 rarely observed V segments, including chromosome 9 orphons, were excluded from the earlier analysis of some 590 of the donors because counts were too low. Correlated functional status among segregating V segments might be attributable to linkage disequilibrium, but an unknown experimental factor could not be ruled out. At a false discovery rate of 0.05, a later analysis linked under 20,000 TCR beta sequences to specific HLA alleles. The study listed 150 to 200 TCR beta chains as associated with cytomegalovirus. Compared with equally common non-associated chains, HLA-associated TCR beta chains in a later analysis were more clonally expanded and had lower generation probabilities. When HLA alleles, especially DR and DQ, strongly co-occurred, TCR associations were difficult to assign to individual alleles. A later genetic analysis reported fewer N-insertions in productive TCRs among donors in an Asian-associated ancestry cluster than the roughly 700-donor mean. This cohort had only TCR beta chains sequenced, and the lack of alpha or paired-chain data limited which features could be detected. A cluster of highly shared sequence variants was judged likely to be a technical artifact of the sequencing pipeline. A later genetic analysis associated a missense DCLRE1C variant with V-gene and J-gene trimming of TCR beta chains, and an independent cohort replicated the association. The classifier was reported to diagnose cytomegalovirus status with high specificity and sensitivity in both the original and validation cohorts. The only immune exposure information available for the cohort was CMV serostatus.

This TCR was recovered from a girl aged 2-15 years in good health and CMV-seronegative. The specimen was PBMCs. Recombination connected TRBV5-1 to TRBJ1-6, with TRBD1 as a weak D call on 6 bases. The CDR3 protein is CASRGEDRAASPLHF. The DNA is as follows: TGCGCCAGCAGGGGTGAGGACAGAGCGGCCTCACCCCTCCACTTT.